This entry is about one TCR beta chain. Per the original methods: Amplifying reference gene primers gave estimates of nucleated cell counts. The protocol was immunoSEQ multiplex PCR, while the TCRdb copy is restricted to in-frame clones and leaves out a portion. V and J calls and clone size are as listed in that table; D and trimming were resolved from the DNA. Among 250,000 to 300,000 clones, around four fifths were seen once, and the ten largest hold about 4.6%. This entry comes from a study of blood T cell repertoires in COVID-19. As for the study in general: Donors in the United States, Italy and Spain gave samples during acute or convalescent COVID-19. In each case, the material was cDNA or gDNA derived from T cells, B-cell-depleted T cells, or PBMCs.

The CDR3 covers 13 residues. Germline loops: CDR1 MNHEY, CDR2 SVGAGI. Trimming stripped 7 bases from V and 3 bases from J, with 10 bases between. The chain combines TRBV6-5 with TRBJ1-5; the D is unclear. Source material: peripheral blood. The sequence derives from a man aged 55 to 70 who had recovered from COVID-19. The CDR3 is CASKPGDNQPQHF. Written as DNA, the CDR3 is TGTGCCAGCAAGCCCGGGGACAATCAGCCCCAGCATTTT.